These T cell receptor beta chains were read from a single sample in a study of cytomegalovirus exposure and HLA in healthy donors. The table came from immunoSEQ multiplex PCR; TCRdb's copy has only in-frame clones and leaves some out. The sample includes about 180,000 clones, about 80% of them seen just once. The sequencing sample was made of PBMCs. These receptors were taken from a man in his forties in good health and CMV-seronegative. Both conserved end residues are part of each CDR3. D genes are given only for firm matches. Rows give clone size only sometimes, using once, few, many, or a class for an expanded clone.

-,-,TRBV5-4,TRBJ2-3,CASSFTGTTNPQYF,TGTGCCAGCAGCTTCACCGGGACAACGAATCCGCAGTATTTT
TRBD1,-,TRBV19,TRBJ2-7,CASSMEGTGAYEQYF,TGTGCCAGTAGTATGGAAGGGACAGGGGCCTACGAGCAGTACTTC
-,-,TRBV27,TRBJ2-7,CASSLYASYEQYF,TGTGCCAGCAGTTTATACGCCTCCTACGAGCAGTACTTC
-,-,TRBV7-2,TRBJ2-5,CASSSPIQETQYF,TGTGCCAGCAGCTCCCCAATCCAAGAGACCCAGTACTTC
TRBD1,-,TRBV9,TRBJ1-1,CASSVATGGTEAFF,TGTGCCAGCAGCGTAGCTACAGGGGGCACTGAAGCTTTCTTT
-,-,TRBV5-4,TRBJ2-1,CASSLGRLSSYNEQFF,TGTGCCAGCAGCTTGGGCCGCTTGAGCTCCTACAATGAGCAGTTCTTC
TRBD2,few,TRBV27,TRBJ2-5,CASSLASGSVETQYF,TGTGCCAGCAGTCTAGCTAGCGGGAGCGTTGAGACCCAGTACTTC
TRBD1,-,TRBV11-2,TRBJ2-7,CASSLFPGTGTYEQYF,TGTGCCAGCAGCTTATTTCCTGGGACAGGGACCTACGAGCAGTACTTC
-,-,TRBV9,TRBJ2-3,CAARRGTDTQYF,TGTGCCGCGAGGAGGGGCACAGATACGCAGTATTTT
TRBD1,-,TRBV7-9,TRBJ1-2,CASSLGVKSRDSGLGYTF,TGTGCCAGCAGCTTAGGAGTAAAAAGCCGGGACAGCGGGCTGGGCTACACCTTC
-,-,TRBV7-2,TRBJ2-7,CASSFSPGYEQYF,TGTGCCAGCAGCTTCTCCCCCGGTTACGAGCAGTACTTC
-,-,TRBV11-2,TRBJ1-5,CASSSGVNQPQHF,TGTGCCAGCAGTTCGGGGGTCAATCAGCCCCAGCATTTT
-,once,TRBV5-6,TRBJ2-7,CASSFEYEQYF,TGTGCCAGCAGCTTTGAGTACGAGCAGTACTTC
-,-,TRBV7-2,TRBJ2-1,CASSFDPLATGEQFF,TGTGCCAGCAGCTTCGACCCGTTGGCAACGGGAGAGCAGTTCTTC
-,once,TRBV9,TRBJ2-5,CASSVARGGETQYF,TGTGCCAGCAGCGTGGCTAGAGGTGGTGAGACCCAGTACTTC
TRBD1,-,TRBV11-3,TRBJ1-5,CASSPGQTNQPQHF,TGTGCCAGCAGCCCGGGACAGACCAATCAGCCCCAGCATTTT
-,-,TRBV28,TRBJ2-2,CASSLSGIAVTGELFF,TGTGCCAGCAGTTTATCCGGGATAGCGGTCACCGGGGAGCTGTTTTTT
-,-,TRBV5-1,TRBJ1-4,CASSSTATNEKLFF,TGCGCCAGCTCTTCGACTGCAACTAATGAAAAACTGTTTTTT
TRBD1,-,TRBV6-1,TRBJ2-5,CASSTDRAKTQYF,TGTGCCAGCAGTACGGACAGGGCCAAGACCCAGTACTTC
TRBD2,-,TRBV2,TRBJ2-1,CASRIIAGGGDEQFF,TGTGCCAGCAGAATAATAGCGGGGGGGGGCGATGAGCAGTTCTTC
-,-,TRBV5-4,TRBJ1-5,CASSSQGQPQHF,TGTGCCAGCAGCTCCCAGGGCCAGCCCCAGCATTTT
-,-,TRBV9,TRBJ1-1,CASSATTGLTEAFF,TGTGCCAGCAGCGCAACTACGGGTCTAACCGAAGCTTTCTTT
-,-,TRBV28,TRBJ2-3,CASKLAGQADTQYF,TGTGCCAGCAAGCTAGCGGGACAGGCAGATACGCAGTATTTT
TRBD1,-,TRBV5-6,TRBJ1-2,CASSGLGQGYGYTF,TGTGCCAGCAGCGGCCTCGGACAGGGTTATGGCTACACCTTC
-,-,TRBV27,TRBJ2-7,CASSETPSWTSSYEQYF,TGTGCCAGCAGTGAAACCCCGAGTTGGACAAGCTCCTACGAGCAGTACTTC
-,once,TRBV28,TRBJ1-4,CASSPPRGWEKLFF,TGTGCCAGCAGTCCCCCTCGGGGGTGGGAAAAACTGTTTTTT
-,-,TRBV5-6,TRBJ1-5,CASSLEGGGQPQHF,TGTGCCAGCAGCTTGGAGGGAGGAGGTCAGCCCCAGCATTTT
TRBD2,-,TRBV18,TRBJ2-5,CASSPGNSGNPGETQYF,TGTGCCAGCTCACCAGGAAATAGCGGGAACCCCGGAGAGACCCAGTACTTC
-,-,TRBV14,TRBJ2-1,CASSQDGRVRNEQFF,TGTGCCAGCAGCCAAGATGGCAGGGTACGCAATGAGCAGTTCTTC
TRBD1,-,TRBV11-2,TRBJ2-5,CASSGPGGPETQYF,TGTGCCAGCAGCGGACCAGGGGGCCCAGAGACCCAGTACTTC
TRBD2,-,TRBV5-1,TRBJ2-5,CASSPPSGTSGRAETQYF,TGCGCCAGCAGCCCCCCGTCCGGGACTAGCGGGAGGGCGGAGACCCAGTACTTC
-,-,TRBV7-8,TRBJ2-5,CASSVSETQYF,TGTGCCAGCAGCGTATCGGAGACCCAGTACTTC
-,-,TRBV29-1,TRBJ1-5,CSVGEYSNQPQHF,TGCAGCGTTGGAGAGTATAGCAATCAGCCCCAGCATTTT
TRBD1,-,TRBV6-1,TRBJ2-6,CASSPRDSGANVLTF,TGTGCCAGCAGTCCCCGGGACAGTGGGGCCAACGTCCTGACTTTC
TRBD1,-,TRBV7-2,TRBJ1-3,CASSGQGQVGAGNTIYF,TGTGCCAGCAGCGGACAGGGACAGGTCGGCGCTGGAAACACCATATATTTT
-,-,TRBV18,TRBJ1-1,CASSLHRDGEAFF,TGTGCCAGCTCACTACACAGGGACGGGGAAGCTTTCTTT
TRBD1,-,TRBV27,TRBJ1-4,CASRGQGWEKLFF,TGTGCCAGCAGGGGACAGGGCTGGGAAAAACTGTTTTTT
-,-,TRBV5-4,TRBJ1-1,CASSGNTEAFF,TGTGCCAGCAGTGGCAACACTGAAGCTTTCTTT
-,-,TRBV30,TRBJ1-5,CACIPPPSLTINQPQHF,TGTGCCTGTATTCCTCCGCCGAGTTTAACTATCAATCAGCCCCAGCATTTT
-,-,TRBV15,TRBJ2-3,CATSTYSSTQYF,TGTGCCACCAGCACCTACTCTAGTACGCAGTATTTT
TRBD1,once,TRBV9,TRBJ2-5,CASSVAPDRGQETQYF,TGTGCCAGCAGCGTAGCCCCAGACAGGGGACAAGAGACCCAGTACTTC
-,-,TRBV2,TRBJ2-7,CASLRGPAYEQYF,TGTGCCAGCCTACGAGGCCCGGCCTACGAGCAGTACTTC
-,few,TRBV28,TRBJ1-1,CASSLRGMNTEAFF,TGTGCCAGCAGTTTAAGGGGAATGAACACTGAAGCTTTCTTT
-,-,TRBV18,TRBJ2-2,CASSRFEGHANTGELFF,TGTGCCAGCTCCCGCTTTGAGGGTCACGCGAACACCGGGGAGCTGTTTTTT
TRBD1,-,TRBV7-9,TRBJ1-1,CASSFTGDTEAFF,TGTGCCAGCAGCTTCACAGGGGACACTGAAGCTTTCTTT